A single sample gave rise to the 7 T cell receptor beta chains below, sequenced in a study of T cell responses to AZD1222 COVID-19 vaccine. Assay used: immunoSEQ multiplex PCR; TCRdb lists only in-frame clones, some missing. This table holds 150,000 to 200,000 clones, about 92% found once. Material: peripheral blood, obtained 28 days after the second AZD1222 dose. The receptors originated from an adult who received the AZD1222 COVID-19 vaccine.

The J gene is TRBJ1-3, the V gene TRBV6-1; 7 nucleotides align to TRBD1. V dropped 3 bases and J dropped 0; count of bases not matched to a gene: 8. Germline lookup yields CDR1 MNHNS and CDR2 SASEGT. The CDR3 extends over 17 amino acids. CDR3 amino acids: CASSDRDSLSSGNTIYF. The CDR3 bases are TGTGCCAGCAGTGACCGGGACAGCTTATCCTCTGGAAACACCATATATTTT.

The chain recombines TRBV11-2 with TRBJ1-1; possible D gene TRBD1, 5 bases. Germline V gives CDR1 SGHAT, CDR2 FQNNGV. This CDR3 has 14 residues. Between the trimmed V and J ends, which lost 0 bases and 1 base, there was a span of 6 bases. As DNA, the CDR3 is TGTGCCAGCAGCTTAGAAACAGGGAACACTGAAGCTTTCTTT. It is translated as CASSLETGNTEAFF. Full variable domain (missing parts from reference TRBV11-2 and TRBJ1-1): EAGVAQSPRYKIIEKRQSVAFWCNPISGHATLYWYQQILGQGPKLLIQFQNNGVVDDSQLPKDRFSAERLKGVDSTLKIQPAKLEDSAVYLCASSLETGNTEAFFGQGTRLTVV.

DNA for the CDR3: TGTGCCAGCAGCCATACAGGAAACACCATATATTTT. This codes for CASSHTGNTIYF. The gene calls are TRBV13 and TRBJ1-3, with D unresolved. Trimming removed 5 bases from V and 4 bases from J, with 6 bases in between. The CDR3 is 12 residues long. CDR1 is PRHDT and CDR2 is FYEKMQ in the germline V gene (reference sequence). The complete variable domain, with remaining parts taken from reference TRBV13 and TRBJ1-3, reads AAGVIQSPRHLIKEKRETATLKCYPIPRHDTVYWYQQGPGQDPQFLISFYEKMQSDKGSIPDRFSAQQFSDYHSELNMSSLELGDSALYFCASSHTGNTIYFGEGSWLTVV.

This chain connects TRBV18 to TRBJ2-3; tentatively, D is TRBD1 (6 bases). Germline V gives CDR1 KGHSH, CDR2 LQKENI. Trimming shortened V by 2 bases and J by 1 base, and 13 bases separated the two germline ends. The CDR3 is 16 residues long. The CDR3 DNA reads as TGTGCCAGCTCACCATCCAAGGGACAAGGCACAGATACGCAGTATTTT. Translating gives CASSPSKGQGTDTQYF.

The genes are TRBV7-2 and TRBJ2-5; the match to TRBD2 covers 8 bases. The CDR3 consists of 15 residues. Per germline, CDR1 SGHTA and CDR2 FQGNSA. V shed 2 bases, J shed 4 bases, and the junction held 6 bases outside the gene matches. This CDR3 is CASSLRPGGPETQYF. In nucleotides, the CDR3 is TGTGCCAGCAGCTTAAGACCGGGGGGGCCAGAGACCCAGTACTTC.

The genes are TRBV30 and TRBJ1-2, with no clear D. V lost 5 bases and J 0 bases, leaving 10 bases between the germline ends. CDR1 and CDR2 from the germline V gene are GTSNPN and SVGIG (reference sequence). This CDR3 has 13 residues. CDR3 nucleotide sequence: TGTGCCTGGGCTTCTACAGCTAACTATGGCTACACCTTC. Its translation is CAWASTANYGYTF.

This clone has just one count. The J gene is TRBJ1-2, the V gene TRBV5-1; D is possibly TRBD1 (6 bases). This CDR3 is built from 13 residues. V was trimmed by 2 bases and J by 6 bases, leaving 11 bases between them. The germline V gene has CDR1 SGHRS and CDR2 YFSETQ. The CDR3 reads CASSFSGGNGYTF. Written as DNA, the CDR3 is TGCGCCAGCAGCTTCTCTGGGGGCAATGGCTACACCTTC.